This T cell receptor (beta chain) is drawn from a study of CD8+CD57+ T cells in acquired aplastic anemia. CD8+CD57+ cell expansion, shown by flow cytometry, had occurred in the patients selected for sequencing. Severe acquired aplastic anemia was diagnosed in all patients. This clonotype was picked up a small number of times. What it binds is not known. Study-wide results and caveats: Found in both controls and patients were fewer than 35 CD8+ CDR3 sequences.

The germline gives CDR1 SGHAT, CDR2 FQNNGV. Trimming removed 5 bases at V and 4 bases at J, with 21 bases between. This CDR3 spans 16 amino acids. CDR3 and TCR beta VDJ profiling relied on a genomic DNA template. Each CDR3 protein gets one entry after TCRdb re-called the reads with MiXCR. The sample includes around 430,000 distinct CDR3 sequences, around 32% of them seen just once. The chain couples TRBV11-2 to TRBJ2-7, with D possibly being TRBD2 (7 bases). The sample taken for sequencing was sorted CD4+, CD8+, or CD8+CD57+ T cells (not recorded which) from PBMCs. The TCR was taken from a human donor with aplastic anemia. CDR3 region: CASSRGGNRKNYEQYF. Written as DNA, the CDR3 is TGTGCCAGCAGCAGGGGGGGGAATCGGAAGAATTACGAGCAGTACTTC.